The 2 T cell receptor beta chains reported below all come from one sample, sequenced in a study of blood T cell repertoires in COVID-19. Repertoires were generated with immunoSEQ multiplex PCR, while TCRdb's copy carries only in-frame clones and drops some. Of approximately 250,000 clones in the sample, more than 85% were seen once. Input material: PBMCs or T cells enriched from blood (not recorded which). These receptors were taken from a man aged 40-50 years who had been exposed to COVID-19.

The chain combines TRBV5-4 with TRBJ2-7; TRBD2 agrees at 13 bases. V was clipped by 4 bases and J by 2 bases; unmatched bases: 6. The CDR3 has 16 amino acids. In germline, CDR1 is SGHNT, CDR2 YYREEE (reference sequence). Here the CDR3 reads CASSRGGTSGTYEQYF. Written as DNA, the CDR3 is TGTGCCAGCAGCAGGGGAGGGACTAGCGGGACCTACGAGCAGTACTTC.

The chain has TRBV11-2 and TRBJ2-7; TRBD2 agrees at 9 bases. The V segment lost 1 base and the J segment 4 bases; nucleotides outside the gene matches: 17. The CDR3 totals 19 residues. Germline V lookup: CDR1 SGHAT, CDR2 FQNNGV. CDR3 coding DNA: TGTGCCAGCAGCTTAGGCCCGCCAGCGGGAGGCTCCTACGTGTACGAGCAGTACTTC. Amino acid sequence: CASSLGPPAGGSYVYEQYF.